This T cell receptor beta chain appears in the sequencing data of a study of cytomegalovirus exposure and HLA in healthy donors. At the level of the study: The Caucasian-associated ancestry cluster contained about four fifths of the approximately 430 genotyped donors.

The CDR3 is 13 amino acids. Trimming removed 6 bases at V and 2 bases at J, with 10 bases between. Per germline, CDR1 WSHSY and CDR2 SAAADI. The PCR ran on 60 Vbeta and 13 Jbeta primers. Some clones are missing from TCRdb's copy, which holds only in-frame ones; the method was immunoSEQ multiplex PCR. The table has some 100,000 clones, 76% seen once. Findings of the study overall: Analyses of presence/absence relied on an assumption of roughly uniform sequencing depth across donors.

Concerning this clone: As yet, its antigen is unknown.

Sequencing was carried out using PBMCs. This chain links TRBV10-2 with TRBJ1-1, with D possibly being TRBD1 (6 bases). The receptor was derived from a man in his forties in good health and CMV-seronegative. CDR3 DNA: TGCGCCAGCAGCTCACAGGGTAACACTGAAGCTTTCTTT. Translated, it gives CASSSQGNTEAFF.